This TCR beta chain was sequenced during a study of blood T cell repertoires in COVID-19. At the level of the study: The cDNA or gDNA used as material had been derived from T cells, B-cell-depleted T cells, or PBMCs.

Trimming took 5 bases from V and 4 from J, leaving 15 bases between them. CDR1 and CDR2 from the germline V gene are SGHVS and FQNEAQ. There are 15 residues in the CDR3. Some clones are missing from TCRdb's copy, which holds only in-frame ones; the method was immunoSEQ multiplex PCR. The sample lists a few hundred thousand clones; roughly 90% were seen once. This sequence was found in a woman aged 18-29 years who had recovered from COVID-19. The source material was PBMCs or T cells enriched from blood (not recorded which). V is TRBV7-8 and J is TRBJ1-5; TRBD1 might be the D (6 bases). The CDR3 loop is CASSGQGQLNQPQHF. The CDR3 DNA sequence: TGTGCCAGCAGCGGCCAGGGGCAGTTAAATCAGCCCCAGCATTTT.